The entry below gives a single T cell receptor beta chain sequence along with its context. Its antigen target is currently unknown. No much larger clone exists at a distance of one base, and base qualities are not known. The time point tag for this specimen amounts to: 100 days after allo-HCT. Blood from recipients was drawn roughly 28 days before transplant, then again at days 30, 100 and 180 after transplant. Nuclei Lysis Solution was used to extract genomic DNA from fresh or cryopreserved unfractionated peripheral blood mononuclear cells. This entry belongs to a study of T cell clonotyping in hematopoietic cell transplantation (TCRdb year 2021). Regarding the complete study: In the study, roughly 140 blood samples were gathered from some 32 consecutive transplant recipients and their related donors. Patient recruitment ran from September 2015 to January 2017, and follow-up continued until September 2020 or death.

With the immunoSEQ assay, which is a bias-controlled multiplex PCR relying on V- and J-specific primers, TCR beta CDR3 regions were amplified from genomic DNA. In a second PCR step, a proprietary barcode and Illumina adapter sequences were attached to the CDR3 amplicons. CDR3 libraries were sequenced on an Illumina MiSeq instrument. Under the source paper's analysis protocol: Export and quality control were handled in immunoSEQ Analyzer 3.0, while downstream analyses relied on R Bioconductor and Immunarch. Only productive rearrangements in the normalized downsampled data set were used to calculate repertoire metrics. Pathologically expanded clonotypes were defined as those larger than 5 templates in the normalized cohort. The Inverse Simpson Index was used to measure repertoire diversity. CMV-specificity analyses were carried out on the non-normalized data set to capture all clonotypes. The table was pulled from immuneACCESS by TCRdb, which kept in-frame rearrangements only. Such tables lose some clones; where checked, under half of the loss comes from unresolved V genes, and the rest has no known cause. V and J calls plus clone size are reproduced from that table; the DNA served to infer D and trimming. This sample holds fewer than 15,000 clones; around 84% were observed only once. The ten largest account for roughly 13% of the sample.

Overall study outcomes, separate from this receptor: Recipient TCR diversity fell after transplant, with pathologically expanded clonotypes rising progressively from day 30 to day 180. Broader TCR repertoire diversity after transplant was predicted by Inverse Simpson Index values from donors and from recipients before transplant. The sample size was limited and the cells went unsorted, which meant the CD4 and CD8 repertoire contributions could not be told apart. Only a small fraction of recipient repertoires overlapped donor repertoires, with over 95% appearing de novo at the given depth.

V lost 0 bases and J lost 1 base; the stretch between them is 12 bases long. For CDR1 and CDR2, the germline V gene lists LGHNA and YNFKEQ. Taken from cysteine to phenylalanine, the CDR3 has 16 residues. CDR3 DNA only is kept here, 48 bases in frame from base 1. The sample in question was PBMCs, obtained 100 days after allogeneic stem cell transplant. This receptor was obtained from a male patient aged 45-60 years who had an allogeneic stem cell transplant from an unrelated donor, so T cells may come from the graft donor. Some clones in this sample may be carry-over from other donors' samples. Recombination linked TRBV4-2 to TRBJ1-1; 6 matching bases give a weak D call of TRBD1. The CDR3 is CASSQEQGRGNTEAFF. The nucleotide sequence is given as TGTGCCAGCAGCCAAGAACAGGGCAGGGGGAACACTGAAGCTTTCTTT.